The 18 T cell receptor beta chains reported below all come from one sample, sequenced in a study of response to subunit inactivated influenza vaccine. Via MiXCR, TCRdb re-called the RT-PCR reads, giving one row per CDR3 protein. The sample records more than 450,000 distinct CDR3 sequences, approximately 12% being singletons. This material consisted of PBMCs from blood, taken on the day of vaccination. The receptors come from a man in his fifties who received an inactivated influenza vaccine.

This clonotype has more than one count but fewer than ten. The chain carries TRBV18 and TRBJ2-5; the D call may be TRBD1 or TRBD2 (5 bases each). The CDR3 totals 15 residues. The ends were cut back, 3 bases at V and 2 bases at J, with 13 bases in the middle. Germline V gene data show CDR1 as KGHSH and CDR2 as LQKENI. The CDR3 loop reads CASSPGTGGQETQYF. CDR3 DNA sequence: TGTGCCAGCTCACCCGGGACGGGTGGACAAGAGACCCAGTACTTC.

The sample holds many counts of this clonotype. V and J are TRBV7-2 and TRBJ2-3; 11 nucleotides match TRBD2. CDR1 SGHTA and CDR2 FQGNSA come from the germline V gene. V lost 1 base to trimming and J lost 0 bases; unmatched junction nucleotides: 3. This CDR3 region has 17 residues. For the CDR3, the DNA is TGTGCCAGCAGCTTAGTGGGGACTAGCGGAAGCACAGATACGCAGTATTTT. This codes for CASSLVGTSGSTDTQYF.

As to this clonotype: The junction and the germline gene differ at one end; a read error may be behind it. This chain joins TRBV25-1 and TRBJ2-1; weak D call: TRBD1 (5 bases). The germline gives CDR1 MGHDK, CDR2 SYGVNS. This CDR3 comprises 13 residues. The CDR3 DNA is TGTGCCAGCAGAATGCAGGGTTCCCATGAGCACTTCTTC. Its protein product is CASRMQGSHEHFF. Complete variable domain (other parts from reference TRBV25-1 and TRBJ2-1): EADIYQTPRYLVIGTGKKITLECSQTMGHDKMYWYQQDPGMELHLIHYSYGVNSTEKGDLSSESTVSRIRTEHFPLTLESARPSHTSQYLCASRMQGSHEHFFGPGTRLTVL.

This clonotype was seen ten or more times. The chain employs TRBV12-3 or TRBV12-4 and TRBJ2-3; 7 bases align to TRBD1. This CDR3 contains 14 residues. V was pared by 1 base and J by 4 bases, with 2 bases of the junction left unmatched. CDR3 residues: CASSLEGGADTQYF. CDR3 DNA sequence: TGTGCCAGCAGTTTAGAAGGGGGCGCAGATACGCAGTATTTT.

The rearrangement links TRBV7-2 to TRBJ2-7; 8 bases map to TRBD2. Germline values: CDR1 SGHTA, CDR2 FQGNSA. The junction had 4 bases not matched to a gene; V was cut back by 1 base and J by 2 bases. The length of the CDR3 is 15 residues. CDR3 region: CASSLVREGPYEQYF. CDR3 nucleotides: TGTGCCAGCAGCTTAGTTCGGGAGGGTCCCTACGAGCAGTACTTC.

This clonotype was recorded a few times. The chain has TRBV12-3 or TRBV12-4 and TRBJ1-4; TRBD1 might be the D (5 bases). The CDR3 consists of 14 residues. Between the trimmed V and J ends, which lost 5 bases and 0 bases, there was a span of 7 bases. This CDR3 reads CASSRTTTNEKLFF. DNA of the CDR3: TGTGCCAGCAGTCGGACAACAACTAATGAAAAACTGTTTTTT.

At least ten counts were recorded for this clonotype. This chain links TRBV5-1 with TRBJ1-1; no clear D. Germline V lookup: CDR1 SGHRS, CDR2 YFSETQ. This CDR3 has 17 amino acids. The V end lost 1 base, the J end lost 0 bases, and 16 bases lay between the germline ends. In DNA, the CDR3 is TGCGCCAGCAGCTTGAGGACGGCCGCATCCATGAACACTGAAGCTTTCTTT. Protein: CASSLRTAASMNTEAFF.

This clonotype appeared a few times. The J gene is TRBJ2-7, the V gene TRBV7-2; tentative D call: TRBD2 (6 bases). Germline CDR1 and CDR2: SGHTA and FQGNSA. CDR3 size: 16 residues. V was cut by 4 bases and J by 0 bases, with 16 bases left in between. The DNA for the CDR3 is TGTGCCAGCAGCTCCGGCCCTTTGGGGGGCTCCTACGAGCAGTACTTC. This translates into CASSSGPLGGSYEQYF.

This clonotype was seen ten or more times. The chain employs TRBV20-1 and TRBJ2-2, with TRBD2 as a possible D gene (5 bases). Germline V gene sequence: CDR1 DFQATT, CDR2 SNEGSKA (reference sequence). The CDR3 has 14 residues. V was cut by 4 bases and J by 0 bases, with 9 bases left in between. The CDR3, as DNA: TGCAGTGCTATTGGAGGTCCGAACACCGGGGAGCTGTTTTTT. Translation gives CSAIGGPNTGELFF.

This clonotype was picked up a small number of times. The V gene is TRBV9, the J gene TRBJ2-7, with 7 bases matching TRBD2. The CDR3 extends over 14 amino acids. The V segment lost 2 bases and the J segment 5 bases; nucleotides outside the gene matches: 7. Germline V gene sequence: CDR1 SGDLS, CDR2 YYNGEE. The CDR3 nucleotides read TGTGCCAGCAGCGTGGGCGGGAGTACCGACGAGCAGTACTTC. This codes for CASSVGGSTDEQYF.

This clonotype was counted at least ten times. CDR3 DNA: TGTGCCAGCAGTTTAGGGACCGCCAAAAACATTCAGTACTTC. Amino acids: CASSLGTAKNIQYF. The chain has TRBV12-3 or TRBV12-4 and TRBJ2-4; no clear D. Between the trimmed V and J ends, which lost 1 base and 1 base, there was a span of 5 bases. CDR3 length equals 14 residues.

The chain carries TRBV27 and TRBJ2-3, with 10 bases aligning to TRBD2. This CDR3 contains 17 residues. J lost 6 bases, V lost 1 base, and 10 bases had no gene match. Germline V gives CDR1 MNHEY, CDR2 SMNVEV (reference sequence). The CDR3 loop reads CASSLFSSGGPWDTQYF. The CDR3 DNA reads as TGTGCCAGCAGTTTATTTTCTAGCGGGGGCCCCTGGGATACGCAGTATTTT.

This clonotype was detected ten times or more. This sequence joins TRBV7-2 and TRBJ2-7, with 7 positions matching TRBD2. The germline V gene has CDR1 SGHTA and CDR2 FQGNSA. The CDR3 is 15 residues long. Trimming cost V 5 bases and J 0 bases; bases outside gene matches: 7. In DNA form, the CDR3 reads TGTGCCAGCAGCCCCATGGGAGGGCTCTCCTACGAGCAGTACTTC. Amino acids: CASSPMGGLSYEQYF.

The V gene is TRBV6-5, the J gene TRBJ2-4; D is perhaps TRBD2 (6 bases). Germline V gene sequence: CDR1 MNHEY, CDR2 SVGAGI. This CDR3 is built from 17 residues. Trimming removed 4 bases from V and 1 base from J, with 17 bases in between. The CDR3 loop is CASSSLGSGSAKNIQYF. The CDR3 bases are TGTGCCAGCAGTTCCCTTGGGAGCGGGTCGGCCAAAAACATTCAGTACTTC.

The chain uses TRBV20-1 and TRBJ2-2, with D perhaps assigned TRBD1 or TRBD2 (7 bases each). CDR1 is DFQATT and CDR2 is SNEGSKA in the germline V gene (reference sequence). The V end lost 3 bases, the J end lost 1 base, and 12 bases lay between the germline ends. The CDR3 is 15 residues long. The CDR3 here is CSASQGGLNTGELFF. DNA of the CDR3: TGCAGTGCTAGCCAGGGGGGGCTGAACACCGGGGAGCTGTTTTTT.

This clonotype was detected a few times. The chain recombines TRBV10-3 with TRBJ1-2; maybe TRBD1 (5 bases). Germline CDR1 and CDR2: ENHRY and SYGVKD. This CDR3 contains 14 residues. Trimming left V 2 bases short and J 2 bases short, with 9 bases between. CDR3: CAISEAGRNYGYTF. The CDR3 DNA reads as TGTGCCATCAGTGAGGCAGGGAGGAACTATGGCTACACCTTC.

The chain couples TRBV11-2 to TRBJ2-1; TRBD2 agrees at 10 bases. CDR3 length: 16 residues. V was pared by 5 bases and J by 6 bases, with 10 bases of the junction left unmatched. CDR1 and CDR2 from the germline V gene are SGHAT and FQNNGV. The CDR3 region is CASSPRTSGLPNEQFF. In DNA, the CDR3 is TGTGCCAGCAGCCCACGGACTAGCGGTCTTCCCAATGAGCAGTTCTTC.

This clonotype was observed a few times. This chain connects TRBV7-8 to TRBJ2-3; 12 nucleotides agree with TRBD2. This CDR3 has 18 residues. Germline trimming cut 1 base from V and 6 bases from J; bases unmatched to any gene: 11. CDR1 is SGHVS, CDR2 FQNEAQ, per germline. The DNA of the CDR3 is TGTGCCAGCAGCTTAGAGGCAACGACTAGCGGGAGTACCGATACGCAGTATTTT. This translates into CASSLEATTSGSTDTQYF.